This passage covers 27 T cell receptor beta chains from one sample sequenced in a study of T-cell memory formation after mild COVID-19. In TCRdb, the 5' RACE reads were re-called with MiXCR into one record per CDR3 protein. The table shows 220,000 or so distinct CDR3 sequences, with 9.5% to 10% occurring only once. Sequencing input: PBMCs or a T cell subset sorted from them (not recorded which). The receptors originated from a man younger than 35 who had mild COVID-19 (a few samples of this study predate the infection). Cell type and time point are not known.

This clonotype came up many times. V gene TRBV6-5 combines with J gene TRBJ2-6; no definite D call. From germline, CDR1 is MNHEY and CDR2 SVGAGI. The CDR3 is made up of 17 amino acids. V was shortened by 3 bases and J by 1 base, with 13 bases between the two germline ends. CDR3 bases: TGTGCCAGCAGTTATTACATTACACGTTCTGGGGCCAACGTCCTGACTTTC. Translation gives CASSYYITRSGANVLTF.

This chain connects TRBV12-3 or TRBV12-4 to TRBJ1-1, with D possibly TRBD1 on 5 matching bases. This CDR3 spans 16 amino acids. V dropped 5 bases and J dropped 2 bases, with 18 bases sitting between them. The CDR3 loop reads CASSLQGWVGNTEAFF. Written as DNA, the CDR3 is TGTGCCAGCAGTCTCCAGGGCTGGGTCGGTAACACTGAAGCTTTCTTT.

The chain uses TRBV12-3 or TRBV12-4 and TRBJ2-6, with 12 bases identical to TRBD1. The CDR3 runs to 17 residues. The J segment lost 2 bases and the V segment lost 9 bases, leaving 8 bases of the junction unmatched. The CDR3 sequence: CASQTGTGGPGANVLTF. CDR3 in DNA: TGTGCCAGTCAAACCGGGACAGGGGGCCCTGGGGCCAACGTCCTGACTTTC.

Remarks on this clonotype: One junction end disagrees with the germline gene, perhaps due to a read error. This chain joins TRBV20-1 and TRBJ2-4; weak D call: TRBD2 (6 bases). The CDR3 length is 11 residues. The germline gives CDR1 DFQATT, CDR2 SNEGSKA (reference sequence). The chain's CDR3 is CSARVAGIGDF. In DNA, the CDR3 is TGCAGTGCTAGAGTTGCGGGGATAGGAGACTTC.

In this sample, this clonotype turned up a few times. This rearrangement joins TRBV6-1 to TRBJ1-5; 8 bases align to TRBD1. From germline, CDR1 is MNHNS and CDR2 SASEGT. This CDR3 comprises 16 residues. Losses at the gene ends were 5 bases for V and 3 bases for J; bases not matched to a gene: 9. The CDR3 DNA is TGTGCCAGCAGTCCTCAGGGGGCCGGGACCAATCAGCCCCAGCATTTT. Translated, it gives CASSPQGAGTNQPQHF.

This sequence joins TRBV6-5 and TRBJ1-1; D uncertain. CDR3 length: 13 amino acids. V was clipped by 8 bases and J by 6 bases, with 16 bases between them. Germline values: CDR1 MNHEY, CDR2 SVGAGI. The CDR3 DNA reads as TGTGCCAGCGGAGGGAAATGGGTAGCTGAAGCTTTCTTT. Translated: CASGGKWVAEAFF.

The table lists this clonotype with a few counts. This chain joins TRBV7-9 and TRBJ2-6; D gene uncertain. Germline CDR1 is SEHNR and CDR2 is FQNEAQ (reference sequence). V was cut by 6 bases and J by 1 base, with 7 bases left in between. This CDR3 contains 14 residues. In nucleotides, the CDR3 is TGTGCCAGCAGTATCAATTCTGGGGCCAACGTCCTGACTTTC. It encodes CASSINSGANVLTF.

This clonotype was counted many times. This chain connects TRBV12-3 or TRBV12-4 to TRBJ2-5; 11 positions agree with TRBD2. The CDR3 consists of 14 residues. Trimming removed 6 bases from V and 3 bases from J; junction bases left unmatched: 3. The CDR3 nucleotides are TGTGCCAGCAGCCCGACTAGCGGGGAAGAGACCCAGTACTTC. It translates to CASSPTSGEETQYF.

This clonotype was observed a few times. The CDR3 reads CASSLGGGEQYV. CDR3 coding DNA: TGTGCCAGCAGCCTAGGGGGCGGCGAGCAGTACGTC. The J gene is TRBJ2-7, the V gene TRBV6-1; 7 bases fit TRBD1. This CDR3 has 12 amino acids. Trimming removed 6 bases from V and 6 bases from J; junction bases left unmatched: 5. Germline V gives CDR1 MNHNS, CDR2 SASEGT.

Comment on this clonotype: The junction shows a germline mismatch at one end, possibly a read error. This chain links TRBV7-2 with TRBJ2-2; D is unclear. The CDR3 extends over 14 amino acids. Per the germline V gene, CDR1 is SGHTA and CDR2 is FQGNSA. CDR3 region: CASCFRLNTGELFF. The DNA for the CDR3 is TGTGCCAGCTGCTTCCGTCTGAACACCGGGGAGCTGTTTTTT.

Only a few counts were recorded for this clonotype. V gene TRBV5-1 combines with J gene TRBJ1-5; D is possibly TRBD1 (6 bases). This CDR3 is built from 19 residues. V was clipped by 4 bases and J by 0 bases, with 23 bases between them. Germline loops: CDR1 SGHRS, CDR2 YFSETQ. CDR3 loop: CASSPFSGHQGYSNQPQHF. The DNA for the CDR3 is TGCGCCAGCAGCCCGTTCTCGGGACACCAAGGTTATAGCAATCAGCCCCAGCATTTT.

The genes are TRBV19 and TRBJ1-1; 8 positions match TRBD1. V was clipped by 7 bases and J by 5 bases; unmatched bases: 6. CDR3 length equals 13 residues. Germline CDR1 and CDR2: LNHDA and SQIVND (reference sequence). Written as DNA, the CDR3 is TGTGCCAGTACTAACAGGGGGTCGACTGAAGCTTTCTTT. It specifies CASTNRGSTEAFF.

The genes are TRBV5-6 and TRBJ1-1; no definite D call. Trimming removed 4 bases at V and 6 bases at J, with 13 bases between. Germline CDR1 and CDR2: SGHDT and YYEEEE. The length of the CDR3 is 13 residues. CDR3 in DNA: TGTGCCAGCAGCCCCGCCGGGTGGTCTGAAGCTTTCTTT. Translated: CASSPAGWSEAFF.

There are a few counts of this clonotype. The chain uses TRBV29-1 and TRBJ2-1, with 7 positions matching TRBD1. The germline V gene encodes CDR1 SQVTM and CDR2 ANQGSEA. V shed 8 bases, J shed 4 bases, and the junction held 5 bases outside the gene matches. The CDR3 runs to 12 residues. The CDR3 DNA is TGCAGCCTTAGGACAGGATACAATGAGCAGTTCTTC. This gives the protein CSLRTGYNEQFF.

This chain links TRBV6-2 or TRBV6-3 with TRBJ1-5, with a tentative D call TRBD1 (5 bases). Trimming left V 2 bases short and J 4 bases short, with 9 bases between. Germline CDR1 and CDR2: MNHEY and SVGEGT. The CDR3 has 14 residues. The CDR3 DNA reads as TGTGCCAGCAGTTACGGGACGAGGAATCAGCCCCAGCATTTT. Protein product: CASSYGTRNQPQHF.

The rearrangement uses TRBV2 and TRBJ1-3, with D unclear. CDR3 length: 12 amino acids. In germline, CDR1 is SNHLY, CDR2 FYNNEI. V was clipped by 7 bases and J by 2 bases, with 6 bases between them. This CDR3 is CASKRAGNTIYF. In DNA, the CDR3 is TGTGCCAGCAAGAGGGCTGGAAACACCATATATTTT.

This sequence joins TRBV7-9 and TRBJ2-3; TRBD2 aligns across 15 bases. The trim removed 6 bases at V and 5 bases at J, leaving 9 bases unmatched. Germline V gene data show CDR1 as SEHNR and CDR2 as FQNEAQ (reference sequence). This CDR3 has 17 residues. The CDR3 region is CASSSLGLAGGRDTQYF. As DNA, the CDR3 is TGTGCCAGCAGTTCTTTGGGACTAGCGGGGGGACGAGATACGCAGTATTTT.

CDR3 in DNA: TGTGCCAGCAGTAGAGGAAACCAAGAGACCCAGTACTTC. This codes for CASSRGNQETQYF. The V call is TRBV2, the J call TRBJ2-5; no definite D call. Germline values: CDR1 SNHLY, CDR2 FYNNEI. V lost 5 bases to trimming and J lost 0 bases, with 7 bases between them. The CDR3 has 13 amino acids.

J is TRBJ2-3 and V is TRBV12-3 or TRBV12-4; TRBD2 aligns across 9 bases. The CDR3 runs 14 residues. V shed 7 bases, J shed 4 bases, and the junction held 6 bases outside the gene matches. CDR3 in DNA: TGTGCCAGCAATCGAGCGGGGGGCGCAGATACGCAGTATTTT. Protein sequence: CASNRAGGADTQYF.

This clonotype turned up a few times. CDR3 residues: CASSSRTGGTDTQYF. CDR3 in DNA: TGTGCCAGCAGCTCCAGGACAGGGGGCACAGATACGCAGTATTTT. The chain employs TRBV7-2 and TRBJ2-3; TRBD1 matches at 9 bases. Trimming removed 4 bases from V and 1 base from J; junction bases left unmatched: 3. The length of the CDR3 is 15 residues. In germline, CDR1 is SGHTA, CDR2 FQGNSA.

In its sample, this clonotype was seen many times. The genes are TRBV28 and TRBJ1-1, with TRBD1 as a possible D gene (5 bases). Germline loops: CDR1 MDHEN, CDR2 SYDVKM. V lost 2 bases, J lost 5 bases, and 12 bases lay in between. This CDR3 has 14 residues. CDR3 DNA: TGTGCCAGCAGTTTAGGAGGGGTGAGAACTGAAGCTTTCTTT. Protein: CASSLGGVRTEAFF. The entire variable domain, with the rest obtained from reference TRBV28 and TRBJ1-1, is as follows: DVKVTQSSRYLVKRTGEKVFLECVQDMDHENMFWYRQDPGLGLRLIYFSYDVKMKEKGDIPEGYSVSREKKERFSLILESASTNQTSMYLCASSLGGVRTEAFFGQGTRLTVV.

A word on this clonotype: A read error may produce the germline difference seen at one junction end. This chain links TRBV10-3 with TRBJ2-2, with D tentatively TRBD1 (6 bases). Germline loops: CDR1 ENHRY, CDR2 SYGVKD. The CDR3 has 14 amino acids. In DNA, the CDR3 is TGTGCCACCAGGGGAAACGCGAACACCTGGGAGCTGTTTTTT. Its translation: CATRGNANTWELFF.

CDR3 in amino acids: CASSRLVRNNEQFF. The CDR3 nucleotides read TGTGCCAGCAGCCGTCTGGTCAGGAACAATGAGCAGTTCTTC. This sequence joins TRBV7-2 and TRBJ2-1; D remains unclear. The germline gives CDR1 SGHTA, CDR2 FQGNSA. Trimming left V 5 bases short and J 5 bases short, with 13 bases between. This CDR3 has 14 residues.

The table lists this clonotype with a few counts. The CDR3 bases are TGCGCCAGCAGCCCTTCGGGGGCAAGTAATTCACCCCTCCACTTT. Its protein is CASSPSGASNSPLHF. The rearrangement links TRBV5-1 to TRBJ1-6; possibly TRBD1 for D (6 bases). Per the germline V gene, CDR1 is SGHRS and CDR2 is YFSETQ. V dropped 4 bases and J dropped 6 bases, with 14 bases sitting between them. CDR3 size: 15 residues.

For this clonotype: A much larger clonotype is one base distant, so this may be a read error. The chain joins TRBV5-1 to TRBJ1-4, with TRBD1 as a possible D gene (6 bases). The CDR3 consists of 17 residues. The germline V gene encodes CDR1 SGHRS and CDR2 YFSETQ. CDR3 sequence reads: CASSSGAGAGPNEELFF. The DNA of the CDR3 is TGCGCCAGCAGCTCGGGGGCCGGCGCGGGGCCGAATGAAGAACTGTTTTTT.

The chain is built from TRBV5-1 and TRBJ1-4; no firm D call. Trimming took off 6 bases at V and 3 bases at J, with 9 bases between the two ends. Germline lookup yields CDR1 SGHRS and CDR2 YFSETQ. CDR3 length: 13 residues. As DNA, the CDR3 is TGCGCCAGCACTCGATCGGCTAATGAAAAACTGTTTTTT. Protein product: CASTRSANEKLFF.

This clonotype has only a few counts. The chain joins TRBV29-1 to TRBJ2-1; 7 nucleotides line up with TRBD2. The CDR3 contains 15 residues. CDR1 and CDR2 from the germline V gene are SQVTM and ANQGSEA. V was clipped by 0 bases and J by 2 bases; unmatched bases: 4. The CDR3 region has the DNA TGCAGCGTTGAAGATGGGGCGGGGGCCTACAATGAGCAGTTCTTC. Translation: CSVEDGAGAYNEQFF.